This TCR beta chain was recovered during a study of regulatory T cells in long-lasting Graves disease. Study-wide context: Persistent Graves' disease denoted over 5 years of antithyroid drugs plus positive TSH receptor antibodies. Findings of the study overall: Persistent Graves' patients showed reduced TCR diversity versus newly diagnosed patients.

Time point of the sample: persistent/refractory GD, antithyroid drugs over 5 years with positive TRAb. TCR sequences were obtained from RNA taken from PBMCs. Each of the patients was recruited from an endocrinology department situated in Xi'an, China. This clonotype was counted at least ten times. Its antigen is unknown. Library construction for TCR beta used iRepertoire HTBI primers and Arm-PCR of CDR3 regions. In TCRdb, the multiplex PCR reads were re-called with MiXCR into one record per CDR3 protein. The table has a few hundred thousand distinct CDR3 sequences, around 24% seen once. The receptor's source is a female donor with Graves disease. Sequencing was performed on peripheral blood mononuclear cells (PBMCs), taken when the disease was refractory, from a patient treated with antithyroid drugs.

This CDR3 reads CATSRRPSGLAPQETQYF. In DNA, the CDR3 is TGTGCCACCAGCAGAAGGCCCTCTGGGCTAGCACCGCAAGAGACCCAGTACTTC. V is TRBV15 and J is TRBJ2-5, with D perhaps matching TRBD2 (5 bases). The germline V gene has CDR1 LNHNV and CDR2 YYDKDF (reference sequence). The V and J ends lost 2 bases and 2 bases respectively, with 21 bases between them. The CDR3 runs to 18 residues.